The 16 T cell receptor beta chains reported below all come from one sample, sequenced in a study of blood T cell repertoires in COVID-19. The table came from immunoSEQ multiplex PCR; TCRdb's copy has only in-frame clones and leaves some out. Of 350,000 to 450,000 clones in the sample, more than 85% were seen once. Material: PBMCs or T cells enriched from blood (not recorded which). The receptors derive from a woman in her 40s who had been exposed to COVID-19.

The chain joins TRBV9 to TRBJ1-1, with a possible D match to TRBD1 (6 bases). This CDR3 comprises 12 residues. V was pared by 0 bases and J by 10 bases, with 10 bases between. Germline loops: CDR1 SGDLS, CDR2 YYNGEE. Here the CDR3 reads CASSVGQGRAFF. CDR3 coding DNA: TGTGCCAGCAGCGTAGGGCAGGGGAGAGCTTTCTTT. Filled out from reference TRBV9 and TRBJ1-1, the complete variable domain reads DSGVTQTPKHLITATGQRVTLRCSPRSGDLSVYWYQQSLDQGLQFLIQYYNGEERAKGNILERFSAQQFPDLHSELNLSSLELGDSALYFCASSVGQGRAFFGQGTRLTVV.

The CDR3, as DNA: TGCAGCGTTGAGGTAGCGGCCCTGGAGACCCAGTACTTC. This sequence encodes CSVEVAALETQYF. The rearrangement joins TRBV29-1 to TRBJ2-5; possibly TRBD2 for D (6 bases). In germline, CDR1 is SQVTM, CDR2 ANQGSEA. V was shortened by 3 bases and J by 5 bases, with 13 bases between the two germline ends. The CDR3 extends over 13 amino acids.

V usage is TRBV10-1 and J usage is TRBJ1-2, with a possible D match to TRBD1 (6 bases). This CDR3 has 13 amino acids. V was cut by 2 bases and J by 3 bases, with 7 bases left in between. CDR1 is WNHNN, CDR2 SYGVQD, per germline (reference sequence). For the CDR3, the DNA is TGCGCCAGCAGTGAGGGACAGTACTATGGCTACACCTTC. The encoded protein is CASSEGQYYGYTF.

The chain links TRBV10-2 to TRBJ1-2; D remains unclear. CDR1 and CDR2 from the germline V gene are WSHSY and SAAADI. The germline V and J ends were trimmed by 2 bases and 2 bases, with 15 bases remaining between them. This CDR3 region has 16 residues. In DNA form, the CDR3 reads TGCGCCAGCAGTGAGACCCCCTCTACGGGAAACTATGGCTACACCTTC. Translated: CASSETPSTGNYGYTF.

The chain has TRBV25-1 and TRBJ1-2, with 10 bases that match TRBD1. Germline CDR1 MGHDK, CDR2 SYGVNS. The ends lost 4 bases at V and 3 bases at J; junction bases unmatched: 2. CDR3 size: 14 residues. The DNA of the CDR3 is TGTGCCAGCAGTGGGGACAGGGGTGACTATGGCTACACCTTC. Its protein is CASSGDRGDYGYTF.

The chain uses TRBV3-1 (or the pseudogene TRBV3-2) and TRBJ1-1, with 7 bases identical to TRBD1. Trimming took 1 base from V and 5 from J; bases not matched to a gene: 7. Germline CDR1 is LGHDT and CDR2 is YNNKEL (reference sequence). The CDR3 has 15 residues. CDR3 amino acids: CASSQGGGAVTEAFF. CDR3 nucleotides: TGTGCCAGCAGCCAAGGAGGGGGCGCGGTAACTGAAGCTTTCTTT.

This chain joins TRBV9 and TRBJ2-2; D is ambiguous. This CDR3 region has 16 residues. Germline CDR1 and CDR2: SGDLS and YYNGEE. V was clipped by 0 bases and J by 3 bases, with 12 bases between them. The CDR3 sequence is CASSVGSLRDTGELFF. The CDR3 region has the DNA TGTGCCAGCAGCGTAGGCTCTCTGAGAGACACCGGGGAGCTGTTTTTT.

The gene calls are TRBV7-3 and TRBJ2-2; a weak D match, TRBD1 (5 bases). This CDR3 comprises 17 residues. Germline CDR1 reads SGHTA; CDR2 reads FQGTGA. V shed 1 base and J shed 2 bases, with 14 bases lying between them. This chain's CDR3 is CASSLKPRTFNTGELFF. CDR3 DNA: TGTGCCAGCAGCTTAAAGCCCCGGACATTCAACACCGGGGAGCTGTTTTTT.

This sequence joins TRBV6-5 and TRBJ2-2; 8 bases line up with TRBD2. V shed 10 bases and J 6 bases; nucleotides not matched to a gene: 4. From germline, CDR1 is MNHEY and CDR2 SVGAGI. This CDR3 is built from 12 residues. CDR3 sequence: CATREGAGELFF. The CDR3 region has the DNA TGTGCCACCCGGGAGGGGGCCGGGGAGCTGTTTTTT.

The V and J genes are TRBV27 and TRBJ1-4; a weak D match, TRBD1 (6 bases). The CDR3 runs 15 residues. Germline V gene sequence: CDR1 MNHEY, CDR2 SMNVEV (reference sequence). V was pared by 5 bases and J by 0 bases, with 10 bases between. CDR3 region: CASSGTRATNEKLFF. CDR3 bases: TGTGCCAGCAGTGGGACAAGAGCAACTAATGAAAAACTGTTTTTT.

The chain couples TRBV10-3 to TRBJ2-7; tentative D call: TRBD1 (6 bases). The germline V gene has CDR1 ENHRY and CDR2 SYGVKD. This CDR3 is built from 15 residues. The V end lost 4 bases, the J end lost 2 bases, and 15 bases lay between the germline ends. Here the CDR3 DNA reads TGTGCCATCAGTGCCGGGACACTTGTTACCTACGAGCAGTACTTC. Amino acids: CAISAGTLVTYEQYF.

This clone was recorded once. This chain links TRBV5-6 with TRBJ2-7; possibly TRBD1 for D (6 bases). The CDR3 consists of 13 residues. V gave up 5 bases and J gave up 6 bases, with 15 bases separating them. Germline V CDR1 and CDR2: SGHDT, YYEEEE. CDR3: CASRSQGRGEQYF. CDR3 coding DNA: TGTGCCAGCAGATCACAGGGAAGAGGCGAGCAGTACTTC.

The rearrangement links TRBV3-1 (or the pseudogene TRBV3-2) to TRBJ1-1, with 8 bases identical to TRBD1. Trimming at V came to 1 base and at J to 4 bases, leaving 2 bases not matched to a gene. The CDR3 runs 14 residues. CDR1 and CDR2 (germline): LGHDT, YNNKEL (reference sequence). The CDR3 sequence is CASSQGTGPTEAFF. The CDR3 nucleotides are TGTGCCAGCAGCCAAGGGACAGGGCCCACTGAAGCTTTCTTT.

The rearrangement links TRBV9 to TRBJ2-7, with 9 bases matching TRBD1. Germline V gene sequence: CDR1 SGDLS, CDR2 YYNGEE. J lost 5 bases, V lost 4 bases, and 4 bases had no gene match. The CDR3 contains 13 residues. This CDR3 reads CASSTGTGNEQYF. The CDR3 nucleotides are TGTGCCAGCAGCACCGGGACAGGGAACGAGCAGTACTTC.

The chain is built from TRBV7-3 and TRBJ2-3; 7 bases line up with TRBD2. The V and J ends lost 8 bases and 7 bases, in that order; junction bases with no gene match: 12. Germline loops: CDR1 SGHTA, CDR2 FQGTGA. This CDR3 spans 14 amino acids. This chain's CDR3 is CASGAGTTGNTQYF. CDR3 nucleotide sequence: TGTGCCAGCGGAGCCGGGACTACGGGGAATACGCAGTATTTT.

V gene TRBV2 combines with J gene TRBJ2-5; TRBD2 agrees at 9 bases. Germline CDR1 is SNHLY and CDR2 is FYNNEI. This CDR3 spans 14 amino acids. J was trimmed by 5 bases and V by 6 bases; bases with no gene match: 7. The CDR3 nucleotides are TGTGCCAGCAGAAGTCGGACTAGCGCGGAGACCCAGTACTTC. It specifies CASRSRTSAETQYF. Together with reference TRBV2 and TRBJ2-5, the CDR3 gives the full variable domain: EPEVTQTPSHQVTQMGQEVILRCVPISNHLYFYWYRQILGQKVEFLVSFYNNEISEKSEIFDDQFSVERPDGSNFTLKIRSTKLEDSAMYFCASRSRTSAETQYFGPGTRLLVL.